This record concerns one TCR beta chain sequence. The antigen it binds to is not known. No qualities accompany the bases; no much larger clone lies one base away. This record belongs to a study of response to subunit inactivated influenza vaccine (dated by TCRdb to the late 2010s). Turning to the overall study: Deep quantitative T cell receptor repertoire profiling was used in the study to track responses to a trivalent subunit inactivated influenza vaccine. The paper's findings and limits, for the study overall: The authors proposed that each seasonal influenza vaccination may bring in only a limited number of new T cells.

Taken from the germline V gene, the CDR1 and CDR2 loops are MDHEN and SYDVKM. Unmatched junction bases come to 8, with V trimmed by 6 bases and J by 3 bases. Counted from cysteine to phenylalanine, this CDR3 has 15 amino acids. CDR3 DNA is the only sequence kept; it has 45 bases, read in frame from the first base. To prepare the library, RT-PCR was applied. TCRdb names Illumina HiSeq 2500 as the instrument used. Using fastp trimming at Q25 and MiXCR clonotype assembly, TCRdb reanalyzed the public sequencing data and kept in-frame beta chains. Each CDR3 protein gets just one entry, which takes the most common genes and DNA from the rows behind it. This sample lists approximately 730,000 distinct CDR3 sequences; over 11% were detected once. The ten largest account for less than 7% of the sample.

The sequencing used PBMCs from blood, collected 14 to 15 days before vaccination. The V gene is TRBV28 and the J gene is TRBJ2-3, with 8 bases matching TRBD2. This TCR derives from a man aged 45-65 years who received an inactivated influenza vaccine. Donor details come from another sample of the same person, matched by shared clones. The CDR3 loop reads CASRPGGGPTDTQYF. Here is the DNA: TGTGCCAGCAGGCCCGGGGGGGGGCCGACAGATACGCAGTATTTT.